The T cell receptor (beta chain) described here comes from a study of T cells in Graves' hyperthyroidism and ophthalmopathy. General study points: Model-based prediction identified ophthalmopathy a median approximately 6.2 months prior to its onset.

Patients affected by ophthalmopathy presented a Clinical Activity Score of at least 3, a NOSPECS grade of at least 4, and disease duration below 3 months. Diagnoses used clinical symptoms, serum thyroxine and TRAb, thyroid ultrasound and orbital computed tomography. Isolation of PBMCs was performed on approximately 10 ml fresh peripheral blood. Unmatched junction bases numbered 11, after V lost 5 bases and J lost 4 bases. The germline V gene encodes CDR1 SEHNR and CDR2 FQNEAQ (reference sequence). The CDR3 is 16 residues long. RNA transcripts served as the template for amplifying TCR beta CDR3 regions. When the TCR CDR3 underwent first-round RT-PCR, the HTBI primer set was used. TCRdb analysed the multiplex PCR reads with MiXCR anew, one entry per CDR3 protein. Here the sample spans about 290,000 distinct CDR3 sequences, around 20% being singletons. With regard to this clonotype: Its antigen remains unknown.

Material: blood. The gene calls are TRBV7-9 and TRBJ1-3; TRBD1 agrees at 7 bases. The clonotype comes from a man aged 50-59 years with Graves' ophthalmopathy. The CDR3 DNA follows: TGTGCCAGCAGCCCCAGGGGGTCTGCATCCGGAAACACCATATATTTT. It is translated as CASSPRGSASGNTIYF.